The rows below give T cell receptor beta chains drawn from one sample of a study of blood T cell repertoires in COVID-19. The repertoire was sequenced with immunoSEQ multiplex PCR; TCRdb's copy has only in-frame clones and lacks some. The sample yields over 90,000 clones, more than 65% seen once. The specimen sequenced was peripheral blood. These receptors came from an elderly man with active or convalescent COVID-19. Both conserved end residues are part of each CDR3. The order of the fields is CDR3 length, clone size, V gene, D gene, J gene, CDR3 protein, CDR3 DNA. A D gene is named only where the DNA matches it firmly. Rows may omit the clone size; those that give it use once, few, many or a size class.

14	-	TRBV7-8	TRBD1	TRBJ1-2	CASSSQGAEYGYTF	TGTGCCAGCAGCTCACAGGGGGCTGAATATGGCTACACCTTC
13	once	TRBV12-3/TRBV12-4	TRBD1	TRBJ1-6	CASSYDRVSPLHF	TGTGCCAGCAGTTACGACAGGGTTTCACCCCTCCACTTT
15	-	TRBV5-1	TRBD1	TRBJ2-2	CASSPGTANTGELFF	TGCGCCAGCAGCCCAGGGACAGCGAACACCGGGGAGCTGTTTTTT
16	-	TRBV13	TRBD1	TRBJ2-1	CASSFLRGQGATEQFF	TGTGCCAGCAGCTTTTTGCGCGGACAGGGGGCTACTGAGCAGTTCTTC
15	-	TRBV5-1	-	TRBJ1-2	CASSSARGLLYGYTF	TGCGCCAGCAGCTCCGCGAGGGGACTACTCTATGGCTACACCTTC
16	-	TRBV9	-	TRBJ1-6	CASSVAPGYHNSPLHF	TGTGCCAGCAGCGTAGCCCCGGGTTACCACAATTCACCCCTCCACTTT
18	-	TRBV3-1/TRBV3-2	TRBD2	TRBJ2-4	CASSPLIRGGLVKNIQYF	TGTGCCAGCAGCCCTCTCATCCGCGGGGGGCTGGTCAAAAACATTCAGTACTTC
13	-	TRBV7-9	TRBD1	TRBJ1-2	CASSSQGTRGYTF	TGTGCCAGCAGCTCACAGGGGACCAGGGGCTACACCTTC
14	-	TRBV28	-	TRBJ1-4	CASSFPTGGEKLFF	TGTGCCAGCAGTTTCCCGACGGGGGGTGAAAAACTGTTTTTT
19	-	TRBV15	TRBD1	TRBJ1-2	CATSRDKDRAALTNYGYTF	TGTGCCACCAGCAGAGATAAGGACAGGGCGGCTCTAACTAACTATGGCTACACCTTC
13	-	TRBV4-3	-	TRBJ1-1	CASSKGQNTEAFF	TGCGCCAGCAGCAAAGGACAGAACACTGAAGCTTTCTTT
14	-	TRBV2	TRBD2	TRBJ2-5	CASYDSGAMETQYF	TGTGCCAGCTACGATAGCGGGGCCATGGAGACCCAGTACTTC
18	-	TRBV4-1	TRBD2	TRBJ2-2	CASSQRIRLAGGPGELFF	TGCGCCAGCAGCCAACGGATTAGACTAGCGGGGGGCCCCGGGGAGCTGTTTTTT
15	few	TRBV6-1	-	TRBJ2-7	CASSAAGSIANEQYF	TGTGCCAGCAGTGCAGCCGGGTCCATAGCCAACGAGCAGTACTTC
12	once	TRBV7-9	-	TRBJ2-7	CASSLRSYEQYF	TGTGCCAGCAGCTTGCGTTCCTACGAGCAGTACTTC
13	-	TRBV6-6	TRBD2	TRBJ2-5	CASSGGARETQYF	TGTGCCAGCAGCGGGGGGGCACGGGAGACCCAGTACTTC
14	-	TRBV5-5	-	TRBJ2-7	CASSLLRYSYEQYF	TGTGCCAGCAGCTTGTTGAGATACTCCTACGAGCAGTACTTC
11	many	TRBV19	-	TRBJ1-1	CASSMGPEAFF	TGTGCCAGTAGTATGGGCCCTGAAGCTTTCTTT
16	-	TRBV19	-	TRBJ1-5	CASSIQGVMSNQPQHF	TGTGCCAGTAGTATACAGGGTGTGATGAGCAATCAGCCCCAGCATTTT
14	few	TRBV18	-	TRBJ2-2	CASSPLSNTGELFF	TGTGCCAGCTCACCACTTTCAAACACCGGGGAGCTGTTTTTT
16	-	TRBV18	-	TRBJ1-5	CASSPAAGAIYQPQHF	TGTGCCAGCTCACCCGCGGCGGGGGCTATTTATCAGCCCCAGCATTTT
14	-	TRBV5-1	-	TRBJ2-7	CASSLETGNYEQYF	TGCGCCAGCAGCTTGGAAACGGGAAACTACGAGCAGTACTTC
14	-	TRBV7-6	-	TRBJ2-2	CASSLKLGQGELFF	TGTGCCAGCAGCTTAAAACTCGGACAGGGGGAGCTGTTTTTT
18	-	TRBV7-9	-	TRBJ1-5	CASSNWGAGAGSNQPQHF	TGTGCCAGCAGCAACTGGGGTGCGGGAGCAGGGAGCAATCAGCCCCAGCATTTT
12	-	TRBV2	-	TRBJ1-1	CASARGNTEAFF	TGTGCCAGTGCGCGGGGTAACACTGAAGCTTTCTTT